This passage covers 27 T cell receptor beta chains from one sample sequenced in a study of blood T cell repertoires in COVID-19. Some clones are missing from TCRdb's copy, which holds only in-frame ones; the method was immunoSEQ multiplex PCR. The sample includes around 240,000 clones, roughly 88% seen only once; the top ten take approximately 2%. Sequencing was done on a sample of PBMCs or T cells enriched from blood (not recorded which). These receptors came from a woman in her fifties or sixties who had recovered from COVID-19.

This clone came up once. The chain joins TRBV4-1 to TRBJ2-3, with 9 bases aligning to TRBD2. The germline V gene has CDR1 MGHRA and CDR2 YSYEKL. Trimming at V came to 0 bases and at J to 1 base, leaving 5 bases not matched to a gene. CDR3 length equals 17 residues. The CDR3 coding sequence is TGCGCCAGCAGCCAAGATGCGGCTAGCGGGGGCACAGATACGCAGTATTTT. Protein: CASSQDAASGGTDTQYF.

J is TRBJ1-2 and V is TRBV19; a weak D match, TRBD1 (6 bases). Germline CDR1 and CDR2: LNHDA and SQIVND (reference sequence). The CDR3 has 16 amino acids. V lost 5 bases to trimming and J lost 4 bases, with 20 bases between them. The CDR3 sequence is CASSPGGAGPSYGYTF. The CDR3 region has the DNA TGTGCCAGTAGTCCGGGGGGGGCAGGTCCGTCCTATGGCTACACCTTC.

The CDR3 spells CASSLGSGGSLSSYNEQFF. CDR3 nucleotides: TGCGCCAGCAGCTTGGGGTCGGGGGGATCCTTAAGCTCCTACAATGAGCAGTTCTTC. The rearrangement joins TRBV5-1 to TRBJ2-1, with 7 bases aligning to TRBD2. The CDR3 loop spans 19 amino acids. Trimming at V came to 0 bases and at J to 0 bases, leaving 12 bases not matched to a gene. Germline CDR1 SGHRS, CDR2 YFSETQ.

J is TRBJ2-1 and V is TRBV18; D remains ambiguous. V gave up 4 bases and J gave up 10 bases, with 11 bases separating them. The CDR3 loop spans 12 amino acids. Germline CDR1 reads KGHSH; CDR2 reads LQKENI. The CDR3 DNA reads as TGTGCCAGCTCACATAACCCTATGGAGCAGTTCTTC. Its translation is CASSHNPMEQFF.

The V gene is TRBV4-1, the J gene TRBJ1-2; tentative D call: TRBD1 (5 bases). Deletions cut 0 bases from V and 4 bases from J, with 12 bases between. The germline V gene encodes CDR1 MGHRA and CDR2 YSYEKL. The CDR3 runs 15 residues. CDR3 region: CASSQDRRGSYGYTF. As DNA, the CDR3 is TGCGCCAGCAGCCAAGATCGGAGGGGCAGCTATGGCTACACCTTC.

This clone appeared a single time. J is TRBJ1-5 and V is TRBV5-1; D remains unclear. V was cut by 3 bases and J by 3 bases, with 10 bases left in between. The CDR3 has 14 amino acids. Germline V gene data show CDR1 as SGHRS and CDR2 as YFSETQ. CDR3 DNA: TGCGCCAGCAGCTACGGGGAGGTCAATCAGCCCCAGCATTTT. This gives the protein CASSYGEVNQPQHF.

This clone was observed a single time. This chain connects TRBV18 to TRBJ2-5; 14 positions agree with TRBD2. V gave up 6 bases and J gave up 5 bases; unmatched junction bases: 5. Germline V lookup: CDR1 KGHSH, CDR2 LQKENI. The CDR3 consists of 15 residues. Here the CDR3 reads CASSPGLAGVETQYF. CDR3 bases: TGTGCCAGCTCGCCGGGACTAGCGGGAGTTGAGACCCAGTACTTC.

V gene TRBV28 combines with J gene TRBJ2-7; D might be TRBD1 (5 bases). CDR1 and CDR2 (germline): MDHEN, SYDVKM. The length of the CDR3 is 15 residues. V was clipped by 3 bases and J by 9 bases, with 21 bases between them. The CDR3 DNA reads TGTGCCAGCAGTTTTTGGCGTAAAGACAGAAACGGGCAGTACTTC. Amino acid sequence: CASSFWRKDRNGQYF.

This chain connects TRBV30 to TRBJ1-2, with no clear D. The ends were cut back, 2 bases at V and 6 bases at J, with 16 bases in the middle. CDR1 and CDR2 from the germline V gene are GTSNPN and SVGIG (reference sequence). The CDR3 consists of 14 residues. In DNA, the CDR3 is TGTGCCTGGAGTAGCGGTCCAATCCACAATGGCTACACCTTC. It yields the protein CAWSSGPIHNGYTF.

The CDR3 region has the DNA TGTGCCAGCAGGTTAGGACAGAGTATGAACACTGAAGCTTTCTTT. Translation: CASRLGQSMNTEAFF. The chain couples TRBV2 to TRBJ1-1, with D perhaps TRBD1 (6 bases). V dropped 6 bases and J dropped 0 bases, with 14 bases sitting between them. This CDR3 contains 15 residues. Germline CDR1 is SNHLY and CDR2 is FYNNEI.

The rearrangement uses TRBV2 and TRBJ1-4, with 10 bases identical to TRBD1. This CDR3 comprises 13 residues. Germline CDR1 is SNHLY and CDR2 is FYNNEI. Trimming took 4 bases from V and 12 from J; bases not matched to a gene: 5. The CDR3 reads CASSGTGGRQLFF. For the CDR3, the DNA is TGTGCCAGCAGTGGGACAGGGGGGAGGCAACTGTTTTTT.

This chain uses TRBV6-2 or TRBV6-3 with TRBJ1-5, with TRBD1 identical over 10 bases. J lost 3 bases, V lost 4 bases, and 3 bases had no gene match. Germline CDR1 and CDR2: MNHEY and SVGEGT. The CDR3 has 15 amino acids. For the CDR3, the DNA is TGTGCCAGCAGTTGGACAGGGGGAATCAATCAGCCCCAGCATTTT. Protein: CASSWTGGINQPQHF.

The chain joins TRBV3-1 (or the pseudogene TRBV3-2) to TRBJ1-2; 7 bases align to TRBD1. The CDR3 sequence is 16 residues long. V was pared by 6 bases and J by 3 bases, with 13 bases of the junction left unmatched. The germline V gene has CDR1 LGHDT and CDR2 YNNKEL (reference sequence). CDR3 amino acids: CASSPTGYDSDYGYTF. CDR3 DNA: TGTGCCAGCAGTCCGACAGGGTACGATTCGGACTATGGCTACACCTTC.

The chain joins TRBV5-1 to TRBJ2-1; a possible D gene is TRBD1 (5 bases). With 6 bases removed from V and 4 bases from J, the gap between germline ends came to 11 bases. Germline V lookup: CDR1 SGHRS, CDR2 YFSETQ. CDR3 length: 13 residues. The CDR3 region has the DNA TGCGCCAGCAACCCCACAGGATACAATGAGCAGTTCTTC. It translates to CASNPTGYNEQFF.

The rearrangement uses TRBV7-8 and TRBJ2-7; TRBD1 agrees at 9 bases. CDR3 size: 15 residues. Trimming cost V 5 bases and J 6 bases; bases outside gene matches: 11. Germline CDR1 is SGHVS and CDR2 is FQNEAQ. In DNA form, the CDR3 reads TGTGCCAGCAGCGTAGTCGGGACAGGGTTGGCCGAGCAGTACTTC. Its translation: CASSVVGTGLAEQYF.

The genes are TRBV19 and TRBJ1-1; D unresolved. Trimming took 9 bases from V and 4 from J, leaving 18 bases between them. The CDR3 has 14 amino acids. Germline loops: CDR1 LNHDA, CDR2 SQIVND (reference sequence). The CDR3 protein is CARTLVGGPTEAFF. The CDR3 nucleotides are TGTGCCAGGACTCTCGTCGGCGGGCCCACTGAAGCTTTCTTT.

The CDR3 coding sequence is TGTGCTAGTGGCCCGACAGGTAAAAGGAACGAGCAGTACTTC. Its protein product is CASGPTGKRNEQYF. The chain couples TRBV12-5 to TRBJ2-7, with D possibly TRBD1 on 6 matching bases. In germline, CDR1 is LGHNT, CDR2 FRNRAP. The CDR3 has 14 amino acids. The V and J ends lost 6 bases and 5 bases respectively, with 17 bases between them.

The chain recombines TRBV24-1 with TRBJ1-1; TRBD1 might be the D (6 bases). The CDR3 totals 13 residues. CDR1 KGHDR and CDR2 SFDVKD come from the germline V gene. V lost 9 bases and J 0 bases, leaving 10 bases between the germline ends. CDR3 DNA: TGTGCCACCTCGACAGGACTGAACACTGAAGCTTTCTTT. Translated: CATSTGLNTEAFF.

The chain combines TRBV4-1 with TRBJ2-4; D possibly corresponds to TRBD2 (6 bases). The germline V and J ends were trimmed by 1 base and 1 base, with 14 bases remaining between them. This CDR3 is built from 17 residues. Looked up from germline, CDR1 is MGHRA and CDR2 is YSYEKL. CDR3 sequence: CASSQGRGREAKNIQYF. The DNA for the CDR3 is TGCGCCAGCAGCCAAGGGAGGGGCAGGGAGGCCAAAAACATTCAGTACTTC.

The chain joins TRBV7-2 to TRBJ1-2; 10 bases map to TRBD1. V dropped 4 bases and J dropped 4; count of bases not matched to a gene: 6. The germline CDR1 and CDR2 sequences are SGHTA and FQGNSA. The CDR3 spans 15 residues. CDR3 residues: CASSSQDRGIYGYTF. Here the CDR3 DNA reads TGTGCCAGCAGCTCCCAGGACAGGGGGATCTATGGCTACACCTTC.

This chain joins TRBV2 and TRBJ2-7; possibly TRBD2 for D (5 bases). V lost 0 bases and J 3 bases, leaving 9 bases between the germline ends. Germline V gene sequence: CDR1 SNHLY, CDR2 FYNNEI. This CDR3 region has 14 residues. Here the CDR3 DNA reads TGTGCCAGCAGTGAAGCGCGGGTGGGCTACGAGCAGTACTTC. It codes for CASSEARVGYEQYF.

This sequence joins TRBV19 and TRBJ2-2, with 7 bases lining up with TRBD1. From germline, CDR1 is LNHDA and CDR2 SQIVND (reference sequence). The CDR3 spans 15 residues. Trimming took 3 bases from V and 4 from J; bases not matched to a gene: 5. The CDR3 is CASSMKGAVTGELFF. The CDR3 coding sequence is TGTGCCAGTAGTATGAAGGGGGCAGTCACCGGGGAGCTGTTTTTT.

The chain uses TRBV28 and TRBJ1-3; possibly TRBD1 for D (5 bases). The CDR3 totals 15 residues. Germline assignment: CDR1 MDHEN and CDR2 SYDVKM. V lost 2 bases and J 0 bases, leaving 8 bases between the germline ends. CDR3 in amino acids: CASSLGTYSGNTIYF. The CDR3 DNA follows: TGTGCCAGCAGTTTAGGGACTTACTCTGGAAACACCATATATTTT.

The chain couples TRBV7-8 to TRBJ2-5; D remains unclear. Per the germline V gene, CDR1 is SGHVS and CDR2 is FQNEAQ. V shed 5 bases and J shed 2 bases, with 15 bases lying between them. CDR3 size: 15 residues. The CDR3 region has the DNA TGTGCCAGCAGCCCGCGCCGAATCAGGCAAGAGACCCAGTACTTC. Translated: CASSPRRIRQETQYF.

V is TRBV19 and J is TRBJ2-7, with 10 bases aligning to TRBD2. With V trimmed by 6 bases and J by 6 bases, 5 bases remained unmatched. The CDR3 is 13 residues long. From germline, CDR1 is LNHDA and CDR2 SQIVND (reference sequence). The CDR3 DNA reads TGTGCCAGTAGGTCTAGCGGGAGTGCCGAGCAGTACTTC. Its translation is CASRSSGSAEQYF.

The chain combines TRBV5-1 with TRBJ1-2; 8 bases match TRBD1. The CDR3 spans 14 residues. The germline CDR1 and CDR2 sequences are SGHRS and YFSETQ. The V and J ends lost 4 bases and 4 bases, in that order; junction bases with no gene match: 6. The CDR3 nucleotides are TGCGCCAGCAGCCCAGACAGGGGAATCTATGGCTACACCTTC. It encodes CASSPDRGIYGYTF.

This clone was counted a few times. This sequence joins TRBV11-2 and TRBJ2-7, with 13 bases aligning to TRBD2. J gave up 2 bases and V 5 bases, and 6 bases lay outside the gene matches. Germline CDR1 reads SGHAT; CDR2 reads FQNNGV. The CDR3 is made up of 16 amino acids. CDR3 DNA: TGTGCCAGCAGCCCGGGACTAGCGGGGTTCCCCTACGAGCAGTACTTC. Translation gives CASSPGLAGFPYEQYF. The entire variable domain, with the rest obtained from reference TRBV11-2 and TRBJ2-7, is as follows: EAGVAQSPRYKIIEKRQSVAFWCNPISGHATLYWYQQILGQGPKLLIQFQNNGVVDDSQLPKDRFSAERLKGVDSTLKIQPAKLEDSAVYLCASSPGLAGFPYEQYFGPGTRLTVT.